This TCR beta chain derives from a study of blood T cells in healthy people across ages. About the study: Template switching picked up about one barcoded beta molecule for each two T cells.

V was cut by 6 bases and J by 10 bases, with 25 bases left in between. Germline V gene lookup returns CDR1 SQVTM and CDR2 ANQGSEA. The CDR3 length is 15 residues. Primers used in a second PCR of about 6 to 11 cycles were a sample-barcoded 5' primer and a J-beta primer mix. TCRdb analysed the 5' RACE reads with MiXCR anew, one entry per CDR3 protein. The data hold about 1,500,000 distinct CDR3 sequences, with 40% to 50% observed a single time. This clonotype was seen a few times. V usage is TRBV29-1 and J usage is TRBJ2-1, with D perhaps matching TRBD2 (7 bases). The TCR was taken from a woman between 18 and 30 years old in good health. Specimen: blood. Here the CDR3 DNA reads TGCAGCGTGGGCAATTACGGGATAGGGGGGGGCGAGCAGTTCTTC. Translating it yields CSVGNYGIGGGEQFF.